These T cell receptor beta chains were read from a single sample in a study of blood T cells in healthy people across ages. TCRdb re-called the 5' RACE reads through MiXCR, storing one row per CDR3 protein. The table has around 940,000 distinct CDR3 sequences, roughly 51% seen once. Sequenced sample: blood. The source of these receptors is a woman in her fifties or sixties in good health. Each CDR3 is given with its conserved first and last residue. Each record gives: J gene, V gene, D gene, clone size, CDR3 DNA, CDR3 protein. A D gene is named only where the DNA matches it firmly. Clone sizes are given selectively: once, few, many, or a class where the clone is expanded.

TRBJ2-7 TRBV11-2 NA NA TGTGCCAGCAGCTTAGGTGGTGGGGGCGCAGGGTACGAATCCTACGAGCAGTACTTC CASSLGGGGAGYESYEQYF
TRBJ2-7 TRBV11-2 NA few TGTGCCAGCAGCATTAACAGGGACTACGAGCAGTACTTC CASSINRDYEQYF
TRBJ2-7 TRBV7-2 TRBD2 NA TGTGCCAGCAGCTTAGATCCTCGGCGGGGGTCCTACGAGCAGTACTTC CASSLDPRRGSYEQYF
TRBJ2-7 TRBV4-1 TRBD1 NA TGCGCCAGCAGCCGGGTGACAGGGGGGCCCTACGAGCAGTACTTC CASSRVTGGPYEQYF
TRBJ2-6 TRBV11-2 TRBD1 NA TGTGCCAGCAGCTTAAGGGGGACAGGTCTTACTGGGGCCAACGTCCTGACTTTC CASSLRGTGLTGANVLTF
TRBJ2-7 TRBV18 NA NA TGTGCCAGCTCACCGGACTCATTGAACTACGAGCAGTACTTC CASSPDSLNYEQYF
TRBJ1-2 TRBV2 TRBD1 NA TGTGCCAGCACTGGACAGGGGGGCTATGGCTACACCTTC CASTGQGGYGYTF
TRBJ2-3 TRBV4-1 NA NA TGCGCCAGCAGCCAAGCTACGGGCGTAGCGGCGAGCACAGATACGCAGTATTTT CASSQATGVAASTDTQYF
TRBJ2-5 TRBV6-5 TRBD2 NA TGTGCCAGCAGGGGACTAGCGGGCCGAGAGATCCAGTACTTC CASRGLAGREIQYF
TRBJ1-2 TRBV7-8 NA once TGTGCCAGCAGCTTATCAGGGAACAATGGCTACACCTTC CASSLSGNNGYTF
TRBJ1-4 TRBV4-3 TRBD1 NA TGCGCCAGCAGCCAACGTGAATTGGGACAGGGTCGCGAAGAACTGTTTTTT CASSQRELGQGREELFF
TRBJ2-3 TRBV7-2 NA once TGTGCCAGCAGCTTTTATACTAGAGGGGATACGCAGTATTTT CASSFYTRGDTQYF
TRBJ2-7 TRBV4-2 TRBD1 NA TGTGCCAGCAGCCAAGAGATCCCCGGGACAGGGGGCGAGCAGTACTTC CASSQEIPGTGGEQYF
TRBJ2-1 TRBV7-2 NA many TGTGCCAGCAGCTTAAGGAATGAGCAGTTCTTC CASSLRNEQFF
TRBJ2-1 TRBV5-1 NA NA TGCGCCAGCAGCCCACTCGGGGAGAGGGAAAATGAGCAGTTCTTC CASSPLGERENEQFF
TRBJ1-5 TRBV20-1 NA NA TGCAGTGCTAGGAAAAGGGGAGGTGGGAATCAGCCCCAGCATTTT CSARKRGGGNQPQHF
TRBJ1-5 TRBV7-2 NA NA TGTGCCAGCAGCTTATCCAGGAAGAATCAGCCCCGGCATTTT CASSLSRKNQPRHF